This entry describes one T cell receptor (beta chain). Its matching antigen is unknown. The sample belongs to a study of shared clonotypes between healthy human individuals. Findings and caveats of the study: It was the non-shared clonotypes that had lower generation probabilities than clonotypes shared by all four donors. The diversity represented, both genetic and in exposure history, was limited by few donors.

Replicate PCRs for sorted subsets used 200 ng DNA; this equaled around 29,000 T cell genomes. The data were produced by immunoSEQ multiplex PCR, yet TCRdb's version contains in-frame clones alone and is incomplete. Of about 520,000 clones in the sample, approximately 95% were seen once. Material: naive CD4+ T cells sorted from blood. Subset here: CD45RA+ positively selected. This TCR was recovered from a woman aged 25 to 39 in good health.

For the CDR3, the DNA is TGTGCCAGCAGCTTAGGGGGGGCTACGCAGTATTTT. This translates into CASSLGGATQYF. This chain links TRBV7-6 with TRBJ2-3; D tentatively reads TRBD1 or TRBD2 (6 bases each). From germline, CDR1 is SGHVS and CDR2 FNYEAQ. This CDR3 spans 12 amino acids. The germline V and J ends were trimmed by 1 base and 8 bases, with 7 bases remaining between them.